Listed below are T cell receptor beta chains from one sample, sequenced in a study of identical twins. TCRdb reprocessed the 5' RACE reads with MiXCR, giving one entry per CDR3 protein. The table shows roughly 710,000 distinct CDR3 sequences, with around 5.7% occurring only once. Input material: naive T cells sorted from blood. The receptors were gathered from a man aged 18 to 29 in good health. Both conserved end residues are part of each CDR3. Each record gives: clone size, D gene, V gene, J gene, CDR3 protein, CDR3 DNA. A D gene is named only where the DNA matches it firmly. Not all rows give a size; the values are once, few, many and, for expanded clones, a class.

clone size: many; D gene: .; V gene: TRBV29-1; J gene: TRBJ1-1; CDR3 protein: CSGSVLGDTEAFF; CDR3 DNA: TGCAGCGGCTCTGTGTTGGGGGACACTGAAGCTTTCTTT
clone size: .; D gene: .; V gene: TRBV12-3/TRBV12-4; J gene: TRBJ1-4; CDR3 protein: CASSLSLEWEKLFF; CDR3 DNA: TGTGCCAGCAGTTTAAGTCTCGAATGGGAAAAACTGTTTTTT
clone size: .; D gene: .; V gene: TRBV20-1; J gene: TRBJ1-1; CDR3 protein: CSASTRSSFEAFF; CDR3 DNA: TGCAGTGCTAGTACAAGGAGCTCCTTTGAAGCTTTCTTT
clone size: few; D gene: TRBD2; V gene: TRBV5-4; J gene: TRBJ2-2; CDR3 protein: CASSSLGLAGENGELFF; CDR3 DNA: TGTGCCAGCAGCTCCCTCGGGCTAGCGGGAGAAAACGGGGAGCTGTTTTTT
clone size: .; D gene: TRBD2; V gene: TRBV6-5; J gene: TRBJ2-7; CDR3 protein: CASSYWPGGEETYEQYF; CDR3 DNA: TGTGCCAGCAGTTACTGGCCTGGGGGGGAGGAAACCTACGAGCAGTACTTC
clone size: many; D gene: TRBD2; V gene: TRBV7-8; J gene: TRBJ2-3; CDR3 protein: CASTSNLAGATDTQYF; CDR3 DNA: TGTGCCAGCACCTCCAACCTAGCGGGAGCAACAGATACGCAGTATTTT
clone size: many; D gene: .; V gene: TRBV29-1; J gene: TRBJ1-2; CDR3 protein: CSVLTPGANYGYTF; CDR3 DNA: TGCAGCGTCCTGACCCCGGGTGCGAACTATGGCTACACCTTC
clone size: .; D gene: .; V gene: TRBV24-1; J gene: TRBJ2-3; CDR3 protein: CATANVRSTDTQYF; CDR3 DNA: TGTGCCACGGCCAACGTCAGAAGCACAGATACGCAGTATTTT
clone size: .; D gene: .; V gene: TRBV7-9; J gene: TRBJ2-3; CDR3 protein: CASSLAHPGDTQYF; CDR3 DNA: TGTGCCAGCAGCTTAGCTCACCCGGGAGATACGCAGTATTTT
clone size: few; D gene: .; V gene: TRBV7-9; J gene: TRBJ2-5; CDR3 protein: CASSSYDSPETQYF; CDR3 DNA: TGTGCCAGCAGCTCATATGACAGTCCAGAGACCCAGTACTTC
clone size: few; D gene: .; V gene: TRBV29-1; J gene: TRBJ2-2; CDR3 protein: CSVARGRRTGELFF; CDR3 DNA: TGCAGCGTCGCTCGGGGGAGGAGGACCGGGGAGCTGTTTTTT
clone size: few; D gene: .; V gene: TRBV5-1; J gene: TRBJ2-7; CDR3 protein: CASSWVPSQGSIVEQYF; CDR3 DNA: TGCGCCAGCAGCTGGGTCCCATCACAGGGCAGTATAGTCGAGCAGTACTTC
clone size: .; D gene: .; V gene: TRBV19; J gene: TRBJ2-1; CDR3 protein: CASSIVRLGSNEQFF; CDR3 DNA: TGTGCCAGTAGTATAGTAAGACTAGGGTCCAATGAGCAGTTCTTC
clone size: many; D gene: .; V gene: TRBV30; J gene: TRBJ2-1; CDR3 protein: CALVYGYSYNEQFF; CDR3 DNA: TGTGCCCTCGTTTACGGGTACTCCTACAATGAGCAGTTCTTC
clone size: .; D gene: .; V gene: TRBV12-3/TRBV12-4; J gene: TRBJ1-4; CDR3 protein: CASGGPPLNEKLFF; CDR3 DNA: TGTGCCAGCGGGGGACCGCCCCTTAATGAAAAACTGTTTTTT
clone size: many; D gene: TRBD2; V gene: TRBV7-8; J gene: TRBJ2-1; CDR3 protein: CATKISGEYNEQFF; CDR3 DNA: TGTGCCACCAAGATTAGCGGGGAGTACAATGAGCAGTTCTTC
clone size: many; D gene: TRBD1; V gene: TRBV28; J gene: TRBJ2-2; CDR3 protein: CASLTGLTGELFF; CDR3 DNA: TGTGCCAGCTTGACAGGGCTCACCGGGGAGCTGTTTTTT
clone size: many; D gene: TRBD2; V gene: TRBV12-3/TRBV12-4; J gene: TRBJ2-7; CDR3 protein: CASSRLAGLDYEQYF; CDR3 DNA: TGTGCCAGCAGCCGTCTAGCGGGGCTAGACTACGAGCAGTACTTC
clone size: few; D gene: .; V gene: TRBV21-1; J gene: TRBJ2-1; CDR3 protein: CASSKLAPGTSGHNEQFF; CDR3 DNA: TGTGCCAGCAGCAAACTAGCCCCCGGGACTAGCGGTCACAATGAGCAGTTCTTC
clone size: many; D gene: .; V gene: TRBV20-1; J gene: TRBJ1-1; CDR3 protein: CSARGGVRTEAFF; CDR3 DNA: TGCAGTGCTAGGGGCGGGGTCCGCACTGAAGCTTTCTTT
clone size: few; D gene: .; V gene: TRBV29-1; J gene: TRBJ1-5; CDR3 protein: CSAKQGDGNQPQHF; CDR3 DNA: TGCAGCGCCAAACAGGGAGACGGCAATCAGCCCCAGCATTTT
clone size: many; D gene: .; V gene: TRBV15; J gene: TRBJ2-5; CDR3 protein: CATSRVVSETQYF; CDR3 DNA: TGTGCCACCAGCAGAGTGGTTTCAGAGACCCAGTACTTC
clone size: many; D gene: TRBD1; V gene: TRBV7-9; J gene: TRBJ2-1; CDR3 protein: CASSETGGASNEQFF; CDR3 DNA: TGTGCCAGCAGCGAAACAGGGGGCGCTTCCAATGAGCAGTTCTTC
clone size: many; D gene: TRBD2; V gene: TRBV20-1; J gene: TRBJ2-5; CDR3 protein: CSARLAGSETQYF; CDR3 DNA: TGCAGTGCTAGGCTAGCGGGATCTGAGACCCAGTACTTC
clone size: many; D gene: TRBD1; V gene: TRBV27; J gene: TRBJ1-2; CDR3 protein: CASSPGQADYGYTF; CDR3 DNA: TGTGCCAGCAGTCCCGGACAGGCCGACTATGGCTACACCTTC
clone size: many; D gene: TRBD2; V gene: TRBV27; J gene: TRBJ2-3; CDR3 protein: CASKKSGGADTQYF; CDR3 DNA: TGTGCCAGCAAAAAATCGGGGGGAGCAGATACGCAGTATTTT
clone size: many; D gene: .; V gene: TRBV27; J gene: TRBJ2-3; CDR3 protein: CASSFLGAADTQYF; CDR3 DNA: TGTGCCAGCAGTTTTTTGGGGGCCGCAGATACGCAGTATTTT
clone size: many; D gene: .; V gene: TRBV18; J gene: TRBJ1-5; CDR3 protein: CASSLGTAGNQPQHF; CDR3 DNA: TGTGCCAGCTCACTGGGGACGGCAGGCAATCAGCCCCAGCATTTT
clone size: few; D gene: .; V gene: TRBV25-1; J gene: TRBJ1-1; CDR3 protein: CASSETRTQLNTEAFF; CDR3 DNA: TGTGCCAGCAGTGAAACAAGGACGCAGTTGAACACTGAAGCTTTCTTT
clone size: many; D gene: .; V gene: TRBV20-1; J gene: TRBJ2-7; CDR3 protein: CSGQDSSYEQYF; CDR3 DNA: TGCAGTGGACAGGACAGTTCCTACGAGCAGTACTTC
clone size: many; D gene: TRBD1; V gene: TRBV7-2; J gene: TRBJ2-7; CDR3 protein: CASSSPGQGTLYEQYF; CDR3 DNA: TGTGCCAGCAGTTCGCCGGGACAGGGGACACTATACGAGCAGTACTTC
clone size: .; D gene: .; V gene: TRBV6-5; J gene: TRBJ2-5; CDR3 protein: CASSYSRVLGQETQYF; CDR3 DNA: TGTGCCAGCAGTTACTCGAGGGTCCTGGGTCAAGAGACCCAGTACTTC
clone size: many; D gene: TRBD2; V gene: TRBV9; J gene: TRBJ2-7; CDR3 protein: CASSVGTSGSGEQYF; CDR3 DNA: TGTGCCAGCAGCGTGGGGACTAGCGGGAGTGGCGAGCAGTACTTC
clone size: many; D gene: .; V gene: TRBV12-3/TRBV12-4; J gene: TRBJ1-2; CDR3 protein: CASSPQGQTIHGYTF; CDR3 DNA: TGTGCCAGCAGCCCCCAGGGACAAACCATTCATGGCTACACCTTC
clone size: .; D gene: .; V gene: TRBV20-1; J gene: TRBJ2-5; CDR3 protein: CRIGTSREETQYF; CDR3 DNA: TGCAGGATCGGGACTTCACGGGAAGAGACCCAGTACTTC
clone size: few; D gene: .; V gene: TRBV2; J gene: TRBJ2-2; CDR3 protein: CASRRSPGELFF; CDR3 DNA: TGTGCCAGCAGGAGGAGTCCCGGGGAGCTGTTTTTT
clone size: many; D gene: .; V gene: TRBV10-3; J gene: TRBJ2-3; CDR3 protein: CAISEGGKSTDTQYF; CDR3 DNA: TGTGCCATCAGTGAGGGGGGGAAGAGCACAGATACGCAGTATTTT
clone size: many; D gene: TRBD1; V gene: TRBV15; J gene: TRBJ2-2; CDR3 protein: CATSRRTGTGELFF; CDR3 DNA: TGTGCCACCAGCAGAAGGACAGGGACCGGGGAGCTGTTTTTT
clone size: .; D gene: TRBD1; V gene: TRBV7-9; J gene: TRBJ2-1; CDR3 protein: CASSAPTGTGVHEQFF; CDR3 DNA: TGTGCCAGCAGCGCTCCCACCGGGACAGGGGTCCATGAGCAGTTCTTC
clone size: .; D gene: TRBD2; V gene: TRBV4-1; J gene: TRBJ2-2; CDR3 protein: CASSPLIAGTSGRPSIPGELFF; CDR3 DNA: TGCGCCAGCAGCCCTCTAATTGCGGGGACTAGCGGGAGACCGAGTATCCCCGGGGAGCTGTTTTTT
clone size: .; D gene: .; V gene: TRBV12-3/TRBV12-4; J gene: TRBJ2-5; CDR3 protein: CASRDWPRETQYF; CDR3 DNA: TGTGCCAGCAGAGACTGGCCCAGGGAGACCCAGTACTTC
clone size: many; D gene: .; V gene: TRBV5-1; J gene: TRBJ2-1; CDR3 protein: CASSLVWGPQDEQFF; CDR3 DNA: TGCGCCAGCAGCTTGGTATGGGGCCCCCAGGATGAGCAGTTCTTC
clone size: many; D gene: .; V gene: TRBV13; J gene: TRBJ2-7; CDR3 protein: CTSSPRQRPYEQYF; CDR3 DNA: TGTACCAGCAGCCCCCGCCAGCGGCCCTACGAGCAGTACTTC
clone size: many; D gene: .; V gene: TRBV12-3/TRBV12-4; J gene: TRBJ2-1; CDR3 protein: CASSPDRYNEQFF; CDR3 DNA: TGTGCCAGCAGCCCGGACAGATACAATGAGCAGTTCTTC
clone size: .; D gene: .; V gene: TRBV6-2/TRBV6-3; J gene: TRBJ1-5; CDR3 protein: CASTNGWPQHF; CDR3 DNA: TGTGCCAGCACCAACGGTTGGCCCCAGCATTTT
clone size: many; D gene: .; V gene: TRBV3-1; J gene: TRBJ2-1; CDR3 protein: CASSQLRNEQFF; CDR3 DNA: TGTGCCAGCAGCCAACTCCGCAATGAGCAGTTCTTC
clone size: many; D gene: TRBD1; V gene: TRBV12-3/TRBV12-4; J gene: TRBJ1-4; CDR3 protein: CASGTGVFEKLFF; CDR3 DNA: TGTGCCAGCGGGACAGGGGTGTTTGAAAAACTGTTTTTT
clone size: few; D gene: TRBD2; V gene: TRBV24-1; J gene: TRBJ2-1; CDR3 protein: CATSDAGTSGVSSYNEQFF; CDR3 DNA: TGTGCCACCAGTGATGCCGGGACTAGCGGGGTCAGCTCCTACAATGAGCAGTTCTTC
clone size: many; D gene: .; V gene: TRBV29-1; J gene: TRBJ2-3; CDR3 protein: CSVVDPADTQYF; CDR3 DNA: TGCAGCGTTGTTGACCCAGCAGATACGCAGTATTTT
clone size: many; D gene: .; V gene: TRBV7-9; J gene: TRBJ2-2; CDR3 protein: CASSFSGAGELFF; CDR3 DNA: TGTGCCAGCAGCTTTTCAGGGGCCGGGGAGCTGTTTTTT
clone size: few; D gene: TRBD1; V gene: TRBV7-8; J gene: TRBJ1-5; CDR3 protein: CASSFSMDRGSTQPQHF; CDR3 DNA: TGTGCCAGCAGCTTCTCTATGGACAGGGGCTCAACTCAGCCCCAGCATTTT
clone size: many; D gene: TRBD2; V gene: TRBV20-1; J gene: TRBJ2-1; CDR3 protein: CSAPSGTSRYNEQFF; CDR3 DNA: TGCAGTGCCCCTTCCGGGACTAGCAGGTACAATGAGCAGTTCTTC
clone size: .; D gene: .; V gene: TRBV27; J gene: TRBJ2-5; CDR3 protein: CASSLRAPGAGVRTQYF; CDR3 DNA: TGTGCCAGCAGTTTACGGGCGCCGGGGGCTGGGGTACGGACCCAGTACTTC
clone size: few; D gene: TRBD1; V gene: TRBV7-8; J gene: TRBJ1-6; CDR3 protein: CASSRWDSSYNSPLHF; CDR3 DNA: TGTGCCAGCAGCAGATGGGACAGCTCCTATAATTCACCCCTCCACTTT
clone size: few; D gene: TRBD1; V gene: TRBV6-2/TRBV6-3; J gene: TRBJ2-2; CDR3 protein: CASSLQPGQGVTGELFF; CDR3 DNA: TGTGCCAGCAGCCTACAGCCGGGACAGGGAGTTACCGGGGAGCTGTTTTTT
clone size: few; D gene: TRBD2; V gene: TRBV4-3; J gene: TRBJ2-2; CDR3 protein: CASSLAGFPGELFF; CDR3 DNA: TGCGCCAGCAGCCTAGCGGGATTCCCCGGGGAGCTGTTTTTT
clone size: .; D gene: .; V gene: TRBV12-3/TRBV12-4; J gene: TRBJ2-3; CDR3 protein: CASSFPRQGTSTDTQYF; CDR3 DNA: TGTGCCAGCAGTTTCCCTCGACAAGGCACCAGCACAGATACGCAGTATTTT
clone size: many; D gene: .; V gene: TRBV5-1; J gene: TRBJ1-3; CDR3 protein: CASSFGISGNTIYF; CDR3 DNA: TGCGCCAGCAGCTTCGGCATCTCTGGAAACACCATATATTTT
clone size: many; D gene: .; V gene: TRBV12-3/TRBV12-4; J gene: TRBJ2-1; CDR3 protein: CASSLDRRNEQFF; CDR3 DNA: TGTGCCAGCAGTCTAGACAGGAGGAATGAGCAGTTCTTC